The 21 T cell receptor beta chains presented below share a single source sample, sequenced in a study of Ad26.COV2.S vaccination and SARS-CoV-2 variants. TCRdb's table, derived via immunoSEQ multiplex PCR, lists solely in-frame clones and lacks some. This sample has 300,000 to 500,000 clones, with roughly nine tenths found just once. Noted treatment: about 20 received Ad26.COV2.S at low or high dose, single or two shots; a few received placebo; per-sample allocation not given. Sampling was done on day 63 after the first vaccine or placebo injection. The starting material was peripheral blood, obtained in a trial of Ad26.COV2.S vaccine versus placebo. The origin of the receptors is a person aged 18-65 years who received the Ad26.COV2.S COVID-19 vaccine or a placebo.

The chain recombines TRBV7-8 with TRBJ1-1; D not resolved. Germline values: CDR1 SGHVS, CDR2 FQNEAQ. The CDR3 spans 14 residues. V lost 5 bases to trimming and J lost 4 bases, with 14 bases between them. This chain's CDR3 is CASSGDTQGTEAFF. As DNA, the CDR3 is TGTGCCAGCAGCGGAGACACGCAAGGCACTGAAGCTTTCTTT. Combining the CDR3 with reference TRBV7-8 and TRBJ1-1 gives the whole variable domain GAGVSQSPRYKVAKRGQDVALRCDPISGHVSLFWYQQALGQGPEFLTYFQNEAQLDKSGLPSDRFFAERPEGSVSTLKIQRTQQEDSAVYLCASSGDTQGTEAFFGQGTRLTVV.

The V and J genes are TRBV12-5 and TRBJ2-1, with TRBD1 identical over 11 bases. Germline V gives CDR1 LGHNT, CDR2 FRNRAP. J lost 7 bases, V lost 2 bases, and 10 bases had no gene match. The CDR3 runs 17 residues. The CDR3 nucleotides are TGTGCTAGTGGTTTGACCCCCGGGACAGGGGGTTATAATGAGCAGTTCTTC. This translates into CASGLTPGTGGYNEQFF.

The chain links TRBV7-2 to TRBJ1-1, with D maybe TRBD1 (6 bases). The ends were cut back, 5 bases at V and 6 bases at J, with 13 bases in the middle. The germline V gene has CDR1 SGHTA and CDR2 FQGNSA. The CDR3 is 13 amino acids. The CDR3 sequence is CASSGQRRSEAFF. The CDR3 DNA follows: TGTGCCAGCAGCGGACAGCGTCGGTCTGAAGCTTTCTTT.

The J gene is TRBJ1-6, the V gene TRBV6-5, with a tentative D call TRBD1 (6 bases). Germline values: CDR1 MNHEY, CDR2 SVGAGI. The CDR3 has 12 residues. The V end was cut by 6 bases, the J end by 9 bases, with 9 bases between. The CDR3 coding sequence is TGTGCCAGCAGACAGGGATCTTCACCCCTCCACTTT. Protein product: CASRQGSSPLHF.

The chain carries TRBV10-2 and TRBJ2-3, with D unclear. Trimming removed 0 bases from V and 4 bases from J, with 8 bases in between. This CDR3 comprises 14 residues. CDR1 and CDR2 (germline): WSHSY, SAAADI. The CDR3 coding sequence is TGCGCCAGCAGTGAGTCAGGGTCCGCAGATACGCAGTATTTT. It specifies CASSESGSADTQYF.

V usage is TRBV2 and J usage is TRBJ2-3, with TRBD1 identical over 7 bases. This CDR3 spans 14 amino acids. Trimming took 2 bases from V and 3 from J; bases not matched to a gene: 2. Germline lookup yields CDR1 SNHLY and CDR2 FYNNEI. CDR3 region: CASSENRGTDTQYF. CDR3 in DNA: TGTGCCAGCAGTGAAAACAGGGGAACAGATACGCAGTATTTT.

This chain links TRBV7-8 with TRBJ2-3; 8 bases map to TRBD2. The CDR3 totals 17 residues. With V trimmed by 5 bases and J by 0 bases, 10 bases remained unmatched. Germline V CDR1 and CDR2: SGHVS, FQNEAQ. In DNA, the CDR3 is TGTGCCAGCAGCCGCACGTCAGCGGGGGTTAGCACAGATACGCAGTATTTT. The encoded protein is CASSRTSAGVSTDTQYF.

This clone was seen only once. The chain joins TRBV5-1 to TRBJ2-3; the D gene is possibly TRBD1 (6 bases). Germline V CDR1 and CDR2: SGHRS, YFSETQ. V was clipped by 7 bases and J by 6 bases, with 15 bases between them. The CDR3 loop spans 13 amino acids. The CDR3 sequence is CASGPGDRDTQYF. CDR3 nucleotide sequence: TGCGCCAGCGGCCCAGGGGATCGGGATACGCAGTATTTT.

The J gene is TRBJ2-1, the V gene TRBV9, with TRBD2 identical over 9 bases. After removal of 3 bases from V and 14 bases from J, the junction contained 6 bases not matched to a gene. In germline, CDR1 is SGDLS, CDR2 YYNGEE. This CDR3 is built from 12 residues. The CDR3 bases are TGTGCCAGCAGCGCGGCTAGCGGGGAGGAGTTCTTC. Translation: CASSAASGEEFF. Full variable domain (rest looked up from reference TRBV9 and TRBJ2-1): DSGVTQTPKHLITATGQRVTLRCSPRSGDLSVYWYQQSLDQGLQFLIQYYNGEERAKGNILERFSAQQFPDLHSELNLSSLELGDSALYFCASSAASGEEFFGPGTRLTVL.

The V gene is TRBV5-1, the J gene TRBJ1-2, with a weak D call TRBD1 (6 bases). Looked up from germline, CDR1 is SGHRS and CDR2 is YFSETQ. The CDR3 loop spans 15 amino acids. Trimming stripped 0 bases from V and 4 bases from J, with 13 bases between. DNA for the CDR3: TGCGCCAGCAGCTTGGCCGAGACAGGAAGCTATGGCTACACCTTC. This gives the protein CASSLAETGSYGYTF.

This rearrangement joins TRBV4-3 to TRBJ1-1; D is uncertain. Germline V gene lookup returns CDR1 LGHNA and CDR2 YSLEER. Trimming took 0 bases from V and 1 from J, leaving 9 bases between them. CDR3 length: 15 amino acids. CDR3 region: CASSQERRSNTEAFF. The CDR3 nucleotides are TGCGCCAGCAGCCAAGAGAGACGGTCGAACACTGAAGCTTTCTTT.

The J gene is TRBJ1-2, the V gene TRBV3-1 (or the pseudogene TRBV3-2), with 8 positions matching TRBD1. The CDR3 sequence is 14 residues long. The germline V gene encodes CDR1 LGHDT and CDR2 YNNKEL (reference sequence). V shed 2 bases, J shed 6 bases, and the junction held 5 bases outside the gene matches. The CDR3 spells CASSQRTGGNGYTF. Here the CDR3 DNA reads TGTGCCAGCAGCCAACGTACAGGGGGAAATGGCTACACCTTC.

The chain uses TRBV6-2 or TRBV6-3 and TRBJ1-2; TRBD1 matches at 9 bases. V dropped 4 bases and J dropped 2; count of bases not matched to a gene: 8. The CDR3 contains 16 residues. Germline CDR1 and CDR2: MNHEY and SVGEGT. The CDR3 sequence: CASSSGTGFFNYGYTF. DNA for the CDR3: TGTGCCAGCAGTTCCGGGACAGGGTTTTTCAACTATGGCTACACCTTC.

The chain carries TRBV18 and TRBJ2-7; D gene unclear. This CDR3 spans 14 amino acids. Germline V gene data show CDR1 as KGHSH and CDR2 as LQKENI. Trimming took off 5 bases at V and 0 bases at J, with 11 bases between the two ends. The CDR3: CASSSKESSYEQYF. The CDR3 coding sequence is TGTGCCAGCTCAAGTAAAGAGAGCTCCTACGAGCAGTACTTC.

The chain combines TRBV25-1 with TRBJ1-4, with no clear D. Germline CDR1 is MGHDK and CDR2 is SYGVNS. This CDR3 is 15 amino acids long. Between the trimmed V and J ends, which lost 6 bases and 5 bases, there was a span of 16 bases. The CDR3 sequence: CASSLSDNRNEKLFF. DNA for the CDR3: TGTGCCAGCAGCCTTTCCGACAATCGCAATGAAAAACTGTTTTTT.

The chain joins TRBV6-5 to TRBJ1-1, with D unclear. Trimming cost V 3 bases and J 0 bases, with 14 bases left between them. The CDR3 is 16 residues long. Germline assignment: CDR1 MNHEY and CDR2 SVGAGI. This CDR3 is CASSYFWTSMNTEAFF. The CDR3 nucleotides read TGTGCCAGCAGTTATTTCTGGACGTCCATGAACACTGAAGCTTTCTTT.

The chain joins TRBV3-1 (or the pseudogene TRBV3-2) to TRBJ1-2; D is undetermined. CDR1 is LGHDT and CDR2 is YNNKEL in the germline V gene (reference sequence). The germline V and J ends were trimmed by 0 bases and 7 bases, with 12 bases remaining between them. The CDR3 consists of 14 residues. The CDR3 DNA is TGTGCCAGCAGCCAAGAGGGTCCGGGGTCTGGCTACACCTTC. Translation: CASSQEGPGSGYTF.

The chain links TRBV15 to TRBJ2-3, with D tentatively TRBD2 (6 bases). The V end was cut by 0 bases, the J end by 1 base, with 11 bases between. The CDR3 loop spans 16 amino acids. The germline V gene encodes CDR1 LNHNV and CDR2 YYDKDF (reference sequence). The CDR3 sequence: CATSRDLWEGTDTQYF. DNA of the CDR3: TGTGCCACCAGCAGAGATCTATGGGAGGGCACAGATACGCAGTATTTT.

The chain combines TRBV6-1 with TRBJ1-5; the D is unclear. The CDR3 length is 13 residues. V dropped 2 bases and J dropped 9 bases, with 11 bases sitting between them. Per the germline V gene, CDR1 is MNHNS and CDR2 is SASEGT. This CDR3 reads CASSESSHGPQHF. The CDR3 nucleotides are TGTGCCAGCAGTGAATCCAGCCACGGGCCCCAGCATTTT.

This rearrangement joins TRBV9 to TRBJ1-1, with D unclear. CDR1 is SGDLS and CDR2 is YYNGEE in the germline V gene. V was clipped by 0 bases and J by 1 base, with 7 bases between them. The CDR3 is 14 amino acids. In DNA, the CDR3 is TGTGCCAGCAGCGTAGATTTAAAGAACACTGAAGCTTTCTTT. The encoded protein is CASSVDLKNTEAFF.

A word on this clone: A junction end diverges from the germline sequence, so it may reflect a read error. The V call is TRBV11-2, the J call TRBJ2-7; 8 bases align to TRBD1. The CDR3 has 14 residues. The V gene's germline CDR1 is SGHAT and CDR2 FQNNGV. The CDR3 loop reads CASSSLTTGARLCF. The DNA of the CDR3 is TGTGCCAGCAGCTCCCTAACGACAGGGGCCCGCCTTTGTTTC.